The 20 T cell receptor beta chains below were found in one sample sequenced in a study of STAT5B mutations in CD4+ large granular lymphocyte leukemia. Clones were sequenced by immunoSEQ multiplex PCR, and TCRdb holds only the in-frame ones, with some missing. The table has about 45,000 clones, around 85% seen once. Sequences were obtained from CD4+ T cells from blood buffy coats. These receptors originate from a human donor in good health.

V gene TRBV6-1 combines with J gene TRBJ1-2, with 7 bases matching TRBD1. CDR3 length: 15 amino acids. Trimming took 6 bases from V and 4 from J; bases not matched to a gene: 11. Germline CDR1 and CDR2: MNHNS and SASEGT. The CDR3 protein is CASRTPEGARYGYTF. The DNA for the CDR3 is TGTGCCAGCAGGACCCCCGAGGGGGCGCGCTATGGCTACACCTTC.

The chain carries TRBV5-1 and TRBJ2-5; 7 bases fit TRBD2. The germline V gene encodes CDR1 SGHRS and CDR2 YFSETQ. The CDR3 runs 16 residues. V was clipped by 0 bases and J by 5 bases; unmatched bases: 10. CDR3 protein: CASSLDLGGRAETQYF. For the CDR3, the DNA is TGCGCCAGCAGCTTGGATTTGGGTGGGAGGGCCGAGACCCAGTACTTC.

This chain uses TRBV27 with TRBJ1-2, with D perhaps matching TRBD1 (5 bases). CDR1 is MNHEY and CDR2 is SMNVEV in the germline V gene (reference sequence). Trimming removed 6 bases at V and 8 bases at J, with 19 bases between. CDR3 length: 14 residues. The CDR3 reads CASSPGPPTGGYTF. CDR3 sequence (DNA): TGTGCCAGCAGCCCGGGACCGCCGACGGGGGGCTACACCTTC.

This clone has more than one count but fewer than ten. V usage is TRBV6-6 and J usage is TRBJ1-2; 7 nucleotides match TRBD1. Trimming cost V 6 bases and J 0 bases; bases outside gene matches: 7. Germline V gene lookup returns CDR1 MNHNY and CDR2 SVGAGI (reference sequence). This CDR3 region has 15 residues. This CDR3 is CASRKDRAANYGYTF. DNA of the CDR3: TGTGCCAGCAGAAAAGACAGGGCCGCTAACTATGGCTACACCTTC.

This sequence joins TRBV2 and TRBJ1-5; D is undetermined. Germline-derived CDR1 and CDR2 are SNHLY and FYNNEI. Trimming took 3 bases from V and 0 from J, leaving 6 bases between them. The CDR3 is 14 amino acids. CDR3 sequence: CASSEIYSNQPQHF. In DNA, the CDR3 is TGTGCCAGCAGTGAGATTTATAGCAATCAGCCCCAGCATTTT.

The V gene is TRBV29-1, the J gene TRBJ1-2; perhaps TRBD1 as D (5 bases). This CDR3 has 12 amino acids. Germline lookup yields CDR1 SQVTM and CDR2 ANQGSEA. With 2 bases removed from V and 5 bases from J, the gap between germline ends came to 9 bases. CDR3 in DNA: TGCAGCGTTGAACATGGGGCGTATGGCTACACCTTC. Protein sequence: CSVEHGAYGYTF.

The chain joins TRBV5-1 to TRBJ1-4; 9 bases line up with TRBD1. The CDR3 is 14 amino acids. CDR1 and CDR2 (germline): SGHRS, YFSETQ. With V trimmed by 1 base and J by 7 bases, 2 bases remained unmatched. CDR3 protein: CASSLPGQGEKLFF. The CDR3 coding sequence is TGCGCCAGCAGCTTGCCGGGACAGGGTGAAAAACTGTTTTTT.

This sequence joins TRBV2 and TRBJ2-5; D remains ambiguous. The CDR3 totals 14 residues. The germline V gene encodes CDR1 SNHLY and CDR2 FYNNEI. Trimming left V 4 bases short and J 5 bases short, with 14 bases between. The CDR3 nucleotides are TGTGCCAGCAGTGGGACCCCGAACGGGGAGACCCAGTACTTC. Its translation is CASSGTPNGETQYF.

The chain carries TRBV19 and TRBJ1-5, with D possibly TRBD1 on 5 matching bases. This CDR3 has 16 amino acids. Trimming left V 3 bases short and J 1 base short, with 13 bases between. Germline CDR1 and CDR2: LNHDA and SQIVND (reference sequence). The CDR3 nucleotides are TGTGCCAGTAGTATTGGGGGGTTTAGGAGCAATCAGCCCCAGCATTTT. Amino acids: CASSIGGFRSNQPQHF.

V usage is TRBV10-2 and J usage is TRBJ2-7, with 7 bases fitting TRBD1. This CDR3 is built from 15 residues. Germline-derived CDR1 and CDR2 are WSHSY and SAAADI. Losses at the gene ends were 6 bases for V and 2 bases for J; bases not matched to a gene: 10. The CDR3 sequence: CASRHRDRPTYEQYF. As DNA, the CDR3 is TGCGCCAGCAGACACCGGGACAGACCGACCTACGAGCAGTACTTC.

In this sample, this clone turned up once. This chain connects TRBV6-6 to TRBJ2-5, with TRBD2 identical over 9 bases. Germline V CDR1 and CDR2: MNHNY, SVGAGI (reference sequence). With 2 bases clipped from V and 5 bases from J, the junction kept 6 bases outside the gene matches. The CDR3 runs to 15 residues. The CDR3 spells CASSYRRREGETQYF. In DNA, the CDR3 is TGTGCCAGCAGTTACCGGCGGCGGGAGGGGGAGACCCAGTACTTC.

CDR3 residues: CASSSGLYNEQFF. CDR3 nucleotide sequence: TGTGCCAGCAGCTCGGGACTTTACAATGAGCAGTTCTTC. The chain uses TRBV7-3 and TRBJ2-1, with a tentative D call TRBD2 (6 bases). CDR3 length: 13 residues. The ends were cut back, 4 bases at V and 4 bases at J, with 8 bases in the middle. In germline, CDR1 is SGHTA, CDR2 FQGTGA.

This clone appeared once. This chain links TRBV6-1 with TRBJ2-1; a weak D match, TRBD2 (5 bases). The CDR3 runs 19 residues. Germline-derived CDR1 and CDR2 are MNHNS and SASEGT. Deletions cut 2 bases from V and 1 base from J, with 21 bases between. CDR3 amino acids: CASSEKGKLRVLSYNEQFF. CDR3 in DNA: TGTGCCAGCAGTGAAAAAGGTAAGTTGAGGGTCCTTTCCTACAATGAGCAGTTCTTC.

The rearrangement uses TRBV7-2 and TRBJ2-2; maybe TRBD2 (5 bases). The V end was cut by 0 bases, the J end by 6 bases, with 11 bases between. The CDR3 runs to 15 residues. Germline CDR1 is SGHTA and CDR2 is FQGNSA. The DNA of the CDR3 is TGTGCCAGCAGCTTAGCGGGAGTAGGACCCGGGGAGCTGTTTTTT. It encodes CASSLAGVGPGELFF.

The chain uses TRBV5-1 and TRBJ2-1; 8 nucleotides line up with TRBD2. Germline lookup yields CDR1 SGHRS and CDR2 YFSETQ. The CDR3 sequence is 15 residues long. V shed 4 bases, J shed 0 bases, and the junction held 3 bases outside the gene matches. The CDR3 protein is CASSKSGSSYNEQFF. The CDR3 DNA reads TGCGCCAGCAGCAAGAGCGGGAGCTCCTACAATGAGCAGTTCTTC.

This chain uses TRBV6-5 with TRBJ2-7, with 7 bases identical to TRBD2. Trimming took 5 bases from V and 6 from J; bases not matched to a gene: 1. The CDR3 loop spans 11 amino acids. Germline V gene sequence: CDR1 MNHEY, CDR2 SVGAGI. CDR3 nucleotides: TGTGCCAGCAGTGGGACTACCGAGCAGTACTTC. Translated: CASSGTTEQYF.

The chain recombines TRBV4-1 with TRBJ2-7; D is possibly TRBD1 (6 bases). The CDR3 sequence is 13 residues long. Trimming stripped 6 bases from V and 0 bases from J, with 9 bases between. Per the germline V gene, CDR1 is MGHRA and CDR2 is YSYEKL. The CDR3 nucleotides read TGCGCCAGCAGTACAGGGAGCTCCTACGAGCAGTACTTC. Translating it yields CASSTGSSYEQYF.

J is TRBJ1-2 and V is TRBV6-1, with 7 bases identical to TRBD1. J gave up 4 bases and V 4 bases, and 6 bases lay outside the gene matches. This CDR3 has 14 residues. The V gene's germline CDR1 is MNHNS and CDR2 SASEGT. The DNA of the CDR3 is TGTGCCAGCAGTGGACAGGGAAGGTCCTATGGCTACACCTTC. It encodes CASSGQGRSYGYTF.

CDR3 DNA: TGTGCCAGCAGCCACAACAGGGATGGGATTCCTGAAGCTTTCTTT. Its protein product is CASSHNRDGIPEAFF. This chain connects TRBV16 to TRBJ1-1; maybe TRBD1 (6 bases). This CDR3 is built from 15 residues. V was cut by 3 bases and J by 6 bases, with 17 bases left in between. Germline loops: CDR1 KGHSY, CDR2 FQNENV.

A single count supports this clone. The rearrangement uses TRBV6-6 and TRBJ2-7; 7 nucleotides agree with TRBD1. CDR3 size: 11 residues. The ends lost 8 bases at V and 3 bases at J; junction bases unmatched: 1. Germline-derived CDR1 and CDR2 are MNHNY and SVGAGI (reference sequence). The CDR3 spells CASRDSYEQYF. The CDR3 DNA follows: TGTGCCAGCCGGGACAGCTACGAGCAGTACTTC.